This T cell receptor (beta chain) emerged from a study of T-cell reconstitution after alpha-beta-depleted transplantation in children. Unique molecular identifiers were used to barcode this TCRbeta library. TCRdb reprocessed the PCR reads with MiXCR, giving one entry per CDR3 protein. The repertoire holds around 94,000 distinct CDR3 sequences, with 7.5% to 9.5% as singletons. Germline V lookup: CDR1 LGHDT, CDR2 YNNKEL (reference sequence). The length of the CDR3 is 12 residues. V was trimmed by 0 bases and J by 10 bases, leaving 10 bases between them. The source material was PBMCs, sampled before TCRalphabeta/CD19-depleted stem cell transplant. This sequence originates from a boy under 10 years old with acute lymphoblastic leukemia, due to receive a stem cell transplant. The rearrangement joins TRBV3-1 to TRBJ2-7; D is uncertain. The CDR3 coding sequence is TGTGCCAGCAGCCAAGATCGAAGACAACAGTACTTC. Translating gives CASSQDRRQQYF.